These T cell receptor beta chains were read from a single sample in a study of regulatory T cells in long-lasting Graves disease. TCRdb analysed the multiplex PCR reads with MiXCR anew, one entry per CDR3 protein. This table holds about 500,000 distinct CDR3 sequences, about 12% found once. These same data were also listed under a study on T cells in Graves' hyperthyroidism and ophthalmopathy.

The sample here was peripheral blood mononuclear cells (PBMCs), taken at new diagnosis, from a patient treated with antithyroid drugs. The receptors were sampled from a woman aged 25 to 45 with Graves disease. CDR3s include the opening cysteine and the closing phenylalanine or tryptophan. D genes are given only for firm matches. Not all rows give a size; the values are once, few, many and, for expanded clones, a class.

19 | TRBJ2-7 | many | TRBV6-2/TRBV6-3 | TRBD1 | TGTGCCAGCAGTTACCCCATAATCCCGACAGGGGACCCTTCCTACGAGCAGTACTTC | CASSYPIIPTGDPSYEQYF
14 | TRBJ1-5 | many | TRBV28 | - | TGTGCCAGCAGTTTCTCGTGGACCCATCAGCCCCAGCATTTT | CASSFSWTHQPQHF
15 | TRBJ2-2 | - | TRBV29-1 | - | TGCAGCGTTGACGTGGGGAGGGGGGCCACCGGGGAGCTGTTTTTT | CSVDVGRGATGELFF
13 | TRBJ2-1 | many | TRBV2 | - | TGTGCCAGCAATGGAGCGGAGTACAATGAGCAGTTCTTC | CASNGAEYNEQFF
14 | TRBJ2-1 | many | TRBV12-3/TRBV12-4 | TRBD2 | TGTGCCAGCACGCGGGCTAGCGGGAGGGGGGAGCAGTTCTTC | CASTRASGRGEQFF
15 | TRBJ1-1 | - | TRBV6-1 | - | TGTGCCAGCAGTCAATGGACACTCCTGAGCACTGAAGCTTTCTTT | CASSQWTLLSTEAFF
13 | TRBJ1-2 | many | TRBV12-5 | - | TGTGCTAGTGGTTTGGCCGCCTTAGTCTTCTCCACCTTC | CASGLAALVFSTF
12 | TRBJ1-2 | many | TRBV3-1 | - | TGTGCCAGCAGCCAAGGGACAGCTGGCTACACCTTC | CASSQGTAGYTF
17 | TRBJ2-1 | many | TRBV6-1 | TRBD1 | TGTGCCAGCACCACGTCTGGACCGGGACAGGGCTTCAATGAGCAGTTCTTC | CASTTSGPGQGFNEQFF
11 | TRBJ2-7 | many | TRBV7-2 | - | TGTGCCAGCAGTCCAGGGTACGAGCAGTACTTC | CASSPGYEQYF
18 | TRBJ2-2 | - | TRBV4-1 | TRBD2 | TGCGCCAGCAGCCAAGATCTAGCGGGAGGGCGAAGCACCGGGGAGCTGTTTTTT | CASSQDLAGGRSTGELFF
13 | TRBJ2-7 | few | TRBV10-1 | - | TGCGCCAGCAGTGAGTGGCCTGCCGACGAGCAGTACTTC | CASSEWPADEQYF
11 | TRBJ1-2 | many | TRBV20-1 | TRBD1 | TGCAGTGCTCAAGACAGGGTCGTCTACACCTTC | CSAQDRVVYTF
13 | TRBJ2-2 | - | TRBV7-2 | - | TGTGCCAGCAGCCAAGGGGGGGCCGGGGAGCTGTTTTTT | CASSQGGAGELFF
14 | TRBJ1-2 | many | TRBV2 | - | TGTGCCAGCAGCCCACGACGAGGGGCGGATGGCTACACCTTC | CASSPRRGADGYTF
13 | TRBJ2-5 | - | TRBV5-1 | - | TGCGCCAGCAGCTTGCCTCCTAGGGGGACCCAGTACTTC | CASSLPPRGTQYF
15 | TRBJ1-2 | - | TRBV11-2 | TRBD1 | TGTGCCAGCAGCTTAGAGGGACAGGGCGGCTATGGCTACACCTTC | CASSLEGQGGYGYTF
13 | TRBJ1-2 | few | TRBV20-1 | TRBD1 | TGCAGTGCTAGTGTTCGGACAGGCTATGGCTACACCTTC | CSASVRTGYGYTF
13 | TRBJ2-7 | - | TRBV3-1 | - | TGTGCCAGCAGCCCAAACCCCCCCCTCGAGCAGTACTTC | CASSPNPPLEQYF
19 | TRBJ1-3 | few | TRBV3-1 | - | TGTGCCAGCAGCCAAGTTGGGGTTCAGGGCCCCTTCTCTGGAAACACCATATATTTT | CASSQVGVQGPFSGNTIYF
14 | TRBJ2-3 | many | TRBV28 | - | TGTGCCAGCAGTACGTCCTCGGGCACAGATACGCAGTATTTT | CASSTSSGTDTQYF
18 | TRBJ2-1 | few | TRBV9 | TRBD2 | TGTGCCAGCAGCACAAAAGGGCCTAGCGGGAGCCCGTGGAATGAGCAGTTCTTC | CASSTKGPSGSPWNEQFF
15 | TRBJ2-2 | many | TRBV13 | TRBD2 | TGTGCCAGCCGCGGACTAGCGGTGAACACCGGGGAGCTGTTTTTT | CASRGLAVNTGELFF
13 | TRBJ1-2 | many | TRBV6-1 | - | TGTGCCAGCAGTAAACACACTGCCCTGGGCTACACCTTC | CASSKHTALGYTF
16 | TRBJ2-4 | - | TRBV7-9 | - | TGTGCCAGCAGCTCGACCCGCCTCTTTGGGCAAAACATTCAGTACTTC | CASSSTRLFGQNIQYF
15 | TRBJ2-1 | many | TRBV12-3/TRBV12-4 | - | TGTGCCAGCAGCACTCCAGGGATGTTCTACAATGAGCAGTTCTTC | CASSTPGMFYNEQFF
14 | TRBJ2-2 | many | TRBV29-1 | TRBD2 | TGCAGCGTTGAGTCCGGGGGGGACACCGGGGAGCTGTTTTTT | CSVESGGDTGELFF
13 | TRBJ2-1 | - | TRBV9 | - | TGTGCCAGCAGCGTTACGGTTGACAATGAGCAGTTCTTC | CASSVTVDNEQFF
13 | TRBJ1-1 | many | TRBV10-3 | - | TGTGCCATCAGTGAGATAGGGGACACTGAAGCTTTCTTT | CAISEIGDTEAFF
17 | TRBJ2-1 | many | TRBV11-2 | - | TGTGCCAGCAGCTCCACTTTTCCGGGAAAGGCCTACAATGAGCAGTTCTTC | CASSSTFPGKAYNEQFF
16 | TRBJ2-1 | many | TRBV4-2 | - | TGTGCCAGCAGCCAAGATTCGGCGGGAACCTACAATGAGCAGTTCTTC | CASSQDSAGTYNEQFF
13 | TRBJ2-1 | - | TRBV6-2/TRBV6-3 | TRBD2 | TGTGCCAGCAGGGGGGAGGGTTACAATGAGCAGTTCTTC | CASRGEGYNEQFF
14 | TRBJ1-1 | few | TRBV7-2 | - | TGTGCCAGCAGCCCTACGGGGGCCGTCACTGAAGCTTTCTTT | CASSPTGAVTEAFF
12 | TRBJ2-7 | many | TRBV29-1 | - | TGCAGCGCGTTGACGGACTCCTACGAGCAGTACTTC | CSALTDSYEQYF
15 | TRBJ2-7 | many | TRBV29-1 | - | TGCAGCGTTGAAGACCAGGACCTCAATCCCGGCGAGCAGTACTTC | CSVEDQDLNPGEQYF
14 | TRBJ2-5 | many | TRBV20-1 | - | TGCAGTGCTACGGGAGCCCCGGTTAGGGAGACCCAGTACTTC | CSATGAPVRETQYF
13 | TRBJ1-1 | many | TRBV5-1 | - | TGCGCCAGCAGCATAGGTTACGCTGAAGGAGCTTTCTTT | CASSIGYAEGAFF
12 | TRBJ1-6 | many | TRBV28 | - | TGTGCCAGCAGCCGGGGCAATTCACCCCTCCACTTT | CASSRGNSPLHF
14 | TRBJ2-1 | - | TRBV27 | TRBD2 | TGCGCCAGCAGACCGGGACTAGCTATAAGGGAGCAGTTCTTC | CASRPGLAIREQFF
13 | TRBJ1-1 | many | TRBV12-3/TRBV12-4 | - | TGTGCCAGCAGTTTAGCTAGGGCAACGGAAGCTTTCTTT | CASSLARATEAFF
16 | TRBJ1-1 | many | TRBV29-1 | TRBD1 | TGCAGCGTTGAAGGTCCGGGACAGACCAAGAACACTGAAGCTTTCTTT | CSVEGPGQTKNTEAFF
16 | TRBJ1-2 | few | TRBV5-1 | - | TGCGCCAGCAGCTTGGTTTCAGGGGAGGCTAACTATGGCTACACCTTC | CASSLVSGEANYGYTF
16 | TRBJ1-1 | many | TRBV28 | - | TGTGCCAGCAGTTTAACGTCAGAGGGAATGAACACTGAAGCTTTCTTT | CASSLTSEGMNTEAFF
15 | TRBJ2-5 | many | TRBV7-8 | - | TGTGCCAGCAGCTTAGTTGACGGGGGAGCGGAGACCCAGTACTTC | CASSLVDGGAETQYF
16 | TRBJ2-1 | once | TRBV7-9 | TRBD1 | TGTGCCAGCGTTATGACGCTGGGACAGGGGATGAATGAGCAGTTCTTC | CASVMTLGQGMNEQFF
15 | TRBJ2-7 | many | TRBV15 | - | TGTGCCACCAGCCGAAACATCCTTCCCCCCTACGAGCAGTACTTC | CATSRNILPPYEQYF
14 | TRBJ1-6 | many | TRBV20-1 | - | TGCAGTGCCGATCCAGGAACAGAAAATTCACCCCTCCACTTT | CSADPGTENSPLHF
13 | TRBJ1-1 | few | TRBV30 | TRBD1 | TGTGCCTACCCGACAGGGTCGCACACTGAAGCTTTCTTT | CAYPTGSHTEAFF
15 | TRBJ1-6 | many | TRBV28 | - | TGTGCCAGCAGTTTGGGACGGACCTATAATTCACCCCTCCACTTT | CASSLGRTYNSPLHF
12 | TRBJ2-5 | many | TRBV29-1 | TRBD1 | TGCAGCGTTGAAACAGGGGGTGAGACCCAGTACTTC | CSVETGGETQYF
14 | TRBJ1-2 | - | TRBV6-1 | - | TGTGCCAGCAGTCCATCTAACAGGAACTATGGCTACACCTTC | CASSPSNRNYGYTF
13 | TRBJ1-2 | many | TRBV20-1 | - | TGCAGTGCCCCCCAGGGGACGGCCTATGGCTACACCTTC | CSAPQGTAYGYTF
14 | TRBJ1-1 | many | TRBV11-3 | TRBD1 | TGTGCCAGCAGCCCCCGACAGGGGAGCACTGAAGCTTTCTTT | CASSPRQGSTEAFF
15 | TRBJ2-7 | many | TRBV5-1 | TRBD2 | TGCGCCAGCAGGCCGAGACTAGCGGGAGTTGGCGAGCAGTACTTC | CASRPRLAGVGEQYF